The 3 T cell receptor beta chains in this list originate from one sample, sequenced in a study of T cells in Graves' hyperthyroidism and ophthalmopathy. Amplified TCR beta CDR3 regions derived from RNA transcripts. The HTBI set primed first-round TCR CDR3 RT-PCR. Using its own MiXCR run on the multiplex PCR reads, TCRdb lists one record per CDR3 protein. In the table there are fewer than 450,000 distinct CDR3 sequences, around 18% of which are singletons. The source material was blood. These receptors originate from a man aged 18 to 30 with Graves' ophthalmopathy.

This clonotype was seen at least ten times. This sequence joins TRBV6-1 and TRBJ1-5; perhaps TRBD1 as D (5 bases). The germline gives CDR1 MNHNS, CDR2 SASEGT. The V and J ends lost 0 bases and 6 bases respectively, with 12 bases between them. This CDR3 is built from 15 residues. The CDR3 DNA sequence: TGTGCCAGCAGTGAAGCGATGCAGGGTGGTCAGCCCCAGCATTTT. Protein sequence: CASSEAMQGGQPQHF.

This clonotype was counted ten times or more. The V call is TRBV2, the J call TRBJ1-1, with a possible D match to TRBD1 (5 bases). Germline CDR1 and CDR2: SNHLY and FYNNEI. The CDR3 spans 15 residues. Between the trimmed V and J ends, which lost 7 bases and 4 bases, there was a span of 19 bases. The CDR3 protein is CASTERGGRRTEAFF. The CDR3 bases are TGTGCCAGCACCGAACGGGGGGGAAGACGCACTGAAGCTTTCTTT. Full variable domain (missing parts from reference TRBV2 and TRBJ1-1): EPEVTQTPSHQVTQMGQEVILRCVPISNHLYFYWYRQILGQKVEFLVSFYNNEISEKSEIFDDQFSVERPDGSNFTLKIRSTKLEDSAMYFCASTERGGRRTEAFFGQGTRLTVV.

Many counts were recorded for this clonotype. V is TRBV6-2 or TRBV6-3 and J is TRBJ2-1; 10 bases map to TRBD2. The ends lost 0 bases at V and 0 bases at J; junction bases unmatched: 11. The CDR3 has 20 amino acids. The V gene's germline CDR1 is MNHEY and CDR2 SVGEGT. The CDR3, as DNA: TGTGCCAGCAGTTACTCGAGAGGTAGCGGGGGGACGAGCTCCTACAATGAGCAGTTCTTC. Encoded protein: CASSYSRGSGGTSSYNEQFF.